The 28 T cell receptor beta chains reported below all come from one sample, sequenced in a study of blood T cell repertoires in COVID-19. Clones were read by immunoSEQ multiplex PCR, and TCRdb kept only the in-frame ones, dropping some. The sample shows 250,000 to 350,000 clones, roughly 87% of them seen only once. Material: peripheral blood. These receptors all stem from a man aged 18 to 35 with active or convalescent COVID-19.

This chain connects TRBV19 to TRBJ2-3; D uncertain. The V gene's germline CDR1 is LNHDA and CDR2 SQIVND (reference sequence). Between the trimmed V and J ends, which lost 7 bases and 3 bases, there was a span of 20 bases. This CDR3 comprises 16 residues. The CDR3 sequence: CASKTKTGRATDTQYF. CDR3 in DNA: TGTGCCAGTAAGACGAAAACGGGTCGAGCTACAGATACGCAGTATTTT.

V usage is TRBV18 and J usage is TRBJ2-3, with 8 bases lining up with TRBD1. Germline-derived CDR1 and CDR2 are KGHSH and LQKENI. The CDR3 contains 18 residues. V was pared by 3 bases and J by 2 bases, with 13 bases of the junction left unmatched. CDR3 amino acids: CASSPLSGRGRATDTQYF. CDR3 nucleotide sequence: TGTGCCAGCTCACCTTTGAGTGGCAGGGGGCGAGCCACAGATACGCAGTATTTT.

The chain recombines TRBV27 with TRBJ1-5; D perhaps matches TRBD1 (5 bases). CDR3 length: 15 amino acids. The germline gives CDR1 MNHEY, CDR2 SMNVEV (reference sequence). Trimming cost V 3 bases and J 6 bases, with 15 bases left between them. For the CDR3, the DNA is TGTGCCAGCAGTTTGAGAAGGGAAGGGGCTCAGCCCCAGCATTTT. Translated, it gives CASSLRREGAQPQHF.

The chain joins TRBV5-1 to TRBJ2-1; 11 positions match TRBD2. The germline V gene has CDR1 SGHRS and CDR2 YFSETQ. V trimming: 0 bases; J trimming: 7 bases; junction bases outside the gene matches: 3. This CDR3 is 15 amino acids long. CDR3 region: CASSLELAGVNEQFF. DNA for the CDR3: TGCGCCAGCAGCTTGGAACTAGCGGGAGTAAATGAGCAGTTCTTC. Looking up the rest from reference TRBV5-1 and TRBJ2-1 gives the full variable domain: KAGVTQTPRYLIKTRGQQVTLSCSPISGHRSVSWYQQTPGQGLQFLFEYFSETQRNKGNFPGRFSGRQFSNSRSEMNVSTLELGDSALYLCASSLELAGVNEQFFGPGTRLTVL.

This clone was observed a handful of times. V is TRBV29-1 and J is TRBJ1-2; 7 bases are a match to TRBD1. The CDR3 extends over 15 amino acids. J lost 7 bases, V lost 7 bases, and 18 bases had no gene match. The germline gives CDR1 SQVTM, CDR2 ANQGSEA. CDR3 in amino acids: CSAALLGDSDPGYTF. The CDR3 coding sequence is TGCAGCGCCGCCCTTCTAGGGGACAGCGACCCTGGCTACACCTTC.

The CDR3 DNA reads TGCGCCAGCAGCCAAGAAGGGGACATCCATGAAAAACTGTTTTTT. Amino acid sequence: CASSQEGDIHEKLFF. This chain connects TRBV4-3 to TRBJ1-4, with D maybe TRBD1 (6 bases). The CDR3 runs 15 residues. From germline, CDR1 is LGHNA and CDR2 YSLEER. Trimming stripped 0 bases from V and 6 bases from J, with 11 bases between.

The chain couples TRBV27 to TRBJ2-2; 7 bases are a match to TRBD2. This CDR3 has 15 residues. Trimming removed 3 bases from V and 5 bases from J; junction bases left unmatched: 6. From germline, CDR1 is MNHEY and CDR2 SMNVEV (reference sequence). Written as DNA, the CDR3 is TGTGCCAGCAGTTTCTCCCCCGGGAGGACCGGGGAGCTGTTTTTT. Its translation: CASSFSPGRTGELFF.

The chain joins TRBV15 to TRBJ1-2, with a tentative D call TRBD1 (6 bases). The CDR3 contains 15 residues. The V end was cut by 0 bases, the J end by 4 bases, with 12 bases between. Germline V gene lookup returns CDR1 LNHNV and CDR2 YYDKDF (reference sequence). As DNA, the CDR3 is TGTGCCACCAGCAGAGATCGACAGGTCCCCTATGGCTACACCTTC. It specifies CATSRDRQVPYGYTF.

The V call is TRBV19, the J call TRBJ1-1; tentatively, D is TRBD1 (6 bases). The CDR3 contains 16 residues. V lost 0 bases to trimming and J lost 0 bases, with 11 bases between them. Per the germline V gene, CDR1 is LNHDA and CDR2 is SQIVND (reference sequence). In DNA form, the CDR3 reads TGTGCCAGTAGTATAGATGCTGACAGGTTGAACACTGAAGCTTTCTTT. Protein: CASSIDADRLNTEAFF.

The V and J genes are TRBV15 and TRBJ2-3, with D unclear. The CDR3 contains 13 residues. The germline V gene encodes CDR1 LNHNV and CDR2 YYDKDF (reference sequence). V was shortened by 1 base and J by 4 bases, with 6 bases between the two germline ends. The CDR3 DNA sequence: TGTGCCACCAGCAGAGTTATATCAGATACGCAGTATTTT. This gives the protein CATSRVISDTQYF.

The chain uses TRBV4-1 and TRBJ1-5, with D unresolved. Trimming shortened V by 8 bases and J by 4 bases, and 12 bases separated the two germline ends. This CDR3 is 13 amino acids long. CDR1 and CDR2 from the germline V gene are MGHRA and YSYEKL. This chain's CDR3 is CASAVGFNQPQHF. CDR3 sequence (DNA): TGCGCCAGCGCGGTGGGTTTTAATCAGCCCCAGCATTTT.

This chain joins TRBV27 and TRBJ1-5; weak D call: TRBD1 (5 bases). The V and J ends lost 0 bases and 0 bases respectively, with 6 bases between them. Germline CDR1 reads MNHEY; CDR2 reads SMNVEV (reference sequence). The CDR3 length is 15 residues. The CDR3 nucleotides are TGTGCCAGCAGTTTATCCCAGGGTAGCAATCAGCCCCAGCATTTT. Translation: CASSLSQGSNQPQHF.

V is TRBV19 and J is TRBJ1-2; 7 bases fit TRBD1. Trimming took 5 bases from V and 3 from J; bases not matched to a gene: 3. The CDR3 covers 13 residues. Germline assignment: CDR1 LNHDA and CDR2 SQIVND (reference sequence). The DNA of the CDR3 is TGTGCCAGTAGTTCGGGACAGTACTATGGCTACACCTTC. Encoded protein: CASSSGQYYGYTF.

This chain uses TRBV5-1 with TRBJ1-2; D is ambiguous. V lost 4 bases to trimming and J lost 4 bases, with 17 bases between them. This CDR3 is built from 15 residues. Germline-derived CDR1 and CDR2 are SGHRS and YFSETQ. This chain's CDR3 is CASSRALPTSYGYTF. The CDR3 DNA reads as TGCGCCAGCAGCCGGGCCCTCCCCACTAGCTATGGCTACACCTTC.

This clone was seen a few times. J is TRBJ2-7 and V is TRBV28; 11 nucleotides match TRBD2. Germline CDR1 is MDHEN and CDR2 is SYDVKM. There are 16 residues in the CDR3. V shed 5 bases, J shed 5 bases, and the junction held 11 bases outside the gene matches. The CDR3 region is CASSPNLLAGADEQYF. The CDR3, as DNA: TGTGCCAGCAGTCCGAACCTACTAGCGGGAGCGGACGAGCAGTACTTC.

The V call is TRBV7-8, the J call TRBJ2-1, with 10 nucleotides matching TRBD2. Germline V lookup: CDR1 SGHVS, CDR2 FQNEAQ. Trimming cost V 4 bases and J 1 base; bases outside gene matches: 7. The CDR3 sequence is 17 residues long. This chain's CDR3 is CASSSGVLAGSYNEQFF. The CDR3 coding sequence is TGTGCCAGCAGCTCCGGTGTACTAGCGGGGTCCTACAATGAGCAGTTCTTC.

V gene TRBV4-3 combines with J gene TRBJ1-2; D gene ambiguous. V was clipped by 1 base and J by 4 bases, with 13 bases between them. CDR3 length: 15 amino acids. CDR1 is LGHNA and CDR2 is YSLEER in the germline V gene. CDR3 residues: CASSQGGLNPYGYTF. DNA of the CDR3: TGCGCCAGCAGCCAAGGTGGACTCAACCCCTATGGCTACACCTTC.

This clone has a single count. The rearrangement joins TRBV27 to TRBJ1-5; D perhaps matches TRBD1 (6 bases). With 5 bases removed from V and 1 base from J, the gap between germline ends came to 15 bases. Germline V gene data show CDR1 as MNHEY and CDR2 as SMNVEV (reference sequence). CDR3 length: 16 amino acids. The CDR3 protein is CASSGRGALSNQPQHF. CDR3 sequence (DNA): TGTGCCAGCAGTGGGCGGGGGGCGTTAAGCAATCAGCCCCAGCATTTT.

The genes are TRBV11-2 and TRBJ1-5; D unresolved. The CDR3 has 16 amino acids. Trimming left V 2 bases short and J 4 bases short, with 15 bases between. The germline CDR1 and CDR2 sequences are SGHAT and FQNNGV. CDR3 amino acids: CASSLSEQPGNQPQHF. CDR3 coding DNA: TGTGCCAGCAGCTTATCAGAGCAGCCGGGGAATCAGCCCCAGCATTTT. Full variable domain (missing parts from reference TRBV11-2 and TRBJ1-5): EAGVAQSPRYKIIEKRQSVAFWCNPISGHATLYWYQQILGQGPKLLIQFQNNGVVDDSQLPKDRFSAERLKGVDSTLKIQPAKLEDSAVYLCASSLSEQPGNQPQHFGDGTRLSIL.

This clone was counted once. The chain has TRBV19 and TRBJ1-1, with TRBD1 as a possible D gene (6 bases). The CDR3 has 15 amino acids. Germline lookup yields CDR1 LNHDA and CDR2 SQIVND (reference sequence). V lost 5 bases, J lost 1 base, and 14 bases lay in between. The CDR3 nucleotides are TGTGCCAGTAGTTATTCAGGGACATCGAACACTGAAGCTTTCTTT. This codes for CASSYSGTSNTEAFF.

The rearrangement joins TRBV3-1 (or the pseudogene TRBV3-2) to TRBJ1-2; no reliable D call. This CDR3 comprises 17 residues. Germline V gene sequence: CDR1 LGHDT, CDR2 YNNKEL (reference sequence). Trimming stripped 0 bases from V and 2 bases from J, with 16 bases between. The CDR3 DNA follows: TGTGCCAGCAGCCAAGATCCCGGACGCAGCGGAAACTATGGCTACACCTTC. Translated: CASSQDPGRSGNYGYTF.

This clone was seen once. This sequence joins TRBV6-1 and TRBJ1-4, with TRBD1 matching over 9 bases. V shed 3 bases, J shed 0 bases, and the junction held 5 bases outside the gene matches. Germline CDR1 and CDR2: MNHNS and SASEGT. The CDR3 is 17 amino acids. CDR3 region: CASSDPGQGATNEKLFF. The CDR3, as DNA: TGTGCCAGCAGTGACCCGGGACAGGGAGCAACTAATGAAAAACTGTTTTTT.

This sequence joins TRBV28 and TRBJ2-7; a possible D gene is TRBD1 (6 bases). Trimming took off 2 bases at V and 3 bases at J, with 14 bases between the two ends. This CDR3 spans 15 amino acids. Looked up from germline, CDR1 is MDHEN and CDR2 is SYDVKM. The CDR3 coding sequence is TGTGCCAGCAGTTTACGACAGGCCAGTTACTACGAGCAGTACTTC. It translates to CASSLRQASYYEQYF.

The J gene is TRBJ2-3, the V gene TRBV5-8; D might be TRBD1 (6 bases). CDR3 length: 13 residues. Looked up from germline, CDR1 is SGHTS and CDR2 is YDEGEE. The V gene lost 7 bases and the J gene lost 3 bases, with 12 bases spanning the gap. The CDR3: CASPLGGTDTQYF. The CDR3 DNA is TGTGCCAGCCCCCTAGGGGGAACAGATACGCAGTATTTT.

The chain is built from TRBV6-6 and TRBJ2-3; D might be TRBD1 (6 bases). Germline V lookup: CDR1 MNHNY, CDR2 SVGAGI (reference sequence). The V end lost 0 bases, the J end lost 4 bases, and 11 bases lay between the germline ends. This CDR3 is 15 amino acids long. CDR3 residues: CASSYSQGQADTQYF. As DNA, the CDR3 is TGTGCCAGCAGTTACTCTCAGGGGCAGGCAGATACGCAGTATTTT.

This clone turned up a few times. This rearrangement joins TRBV6-5 to TRBJ2-5; tentative D call: TRBD1 (6 bases). V lost 0 bases and J 9 bases, leaving 17 bases between the germline ends. In germline, CDR1 is MNHEY, CDR2 SVGAGI. CDR3 size: 15 residues. The CDR3 bases are TGTGCCAGCAGTTACTCCCACTTAGGACAGTGGGCCCAGTACTTC. Amino acids: CASSYSHLGQWAQYF.

The rearrangement uses TRBV27 and TRBJ2-7; 8 bases map to TRBD1. Per the germline V gene, CDR1 is MNHEY and CDR2 is SMNVEV (reference sequence). The CDR3 sequence is 13 residues long. Germline trimming cut 3 bases from V and 6 bases from J; bases unmatched to any gene: 4. The CDR3 bases are TGTGCCAGCAGTTTGCCAGGGGGCGTCGAGCAGTACTTC. Amino acid sequence: CASSLPGGVEQYF.

This clone was observed at least ten times. V and J are TRBV6-4 and TRBJ1-1; a possible D gene is TRBD1 (5 bases). The CDR3 length is 13 residues. Germline CDR1 reads MRHNA; CDR2 reads SNTAGT. V was trimmed by 2 bases and J by 1 base, leaving 5 bases between them. The CDR3 loop is CASSDRGNTEAFF. The CDR3 DNA follows: TGTGCCAGCAGTGACAGGGGGAACACTGAAGCTTTCTTT.